This TCR beta chain was found in a study of blood T cell repertoires in COVID-19. Data came from immunoSEQ multiplex PCR; TCRdb stores just in-frame clones and leaves some out. Altogether 250,000 to 350,000 clones are present, around 89% being singletons, with the ten largest covering around 4%. Trimming removed 5 bases at V and 1 base at J, with 18 bases between. The CDR3 loop spans 16 amino acids. The V gene's germline CDR1 is GTSNPN and CDR2 SVGIG (reference sequence). The sample comprised peripheral blood. The source of this sequence is a woman aged 45-59 years with active or convalescent COVID-19. The chain is built from TRBV30 and TRBJ1-5; possible D gene TRBD1, 5 bases. DNA of the CDR3: TGTGCCTGGTCCAGGGCAGGGTTATGGAGCAATCAGCCCCAGCATTTT. Translating it yields CAWSRAGLWSNQPQHF.